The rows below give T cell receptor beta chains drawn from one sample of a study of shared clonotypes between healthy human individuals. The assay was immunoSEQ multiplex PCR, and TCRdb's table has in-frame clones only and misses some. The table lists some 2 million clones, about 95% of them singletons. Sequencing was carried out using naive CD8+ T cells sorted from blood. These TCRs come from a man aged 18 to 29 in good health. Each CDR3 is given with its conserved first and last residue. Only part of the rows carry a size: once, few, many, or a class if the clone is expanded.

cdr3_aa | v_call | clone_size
CAISESVGEGERTEAFF | TRBV10-3 | -
CAWSGVGGGEKLFF | TRBV30 | -
CASSQGMRAPNYGYTF | TRBV4-1 | -
CASSYDSTYEQYF | TRBV27 | once
CASSQEADYEQYF | TRBV14 | -
CAWKKGGSLWNEQYF | TRBV30 | -
CASSQDPGYGGDGYTF | TRBV4-1 | -
CASSQGRGSGSPLHF | TRBV4-2 | few
CASSSVDTGELFF | TRBV6-6 | -
CSVEGSNYGYTF | TRBV29-1 | -
CATSKGQMGLGEQYF | TRBV15 | -
CASSTTGLNYGYTF | TRBV10-2 | once
CASSSLWGYEQYF | TRBV7-8 | -
CASSGGLGSNEQFF | TRBV5-6 | -
CATSRDGDKHEVNTEAFF | TRBV15 | -
CASSKGAGTVNSPLHF | TRBV21-1 | -
CASSQGGGLAASYEQYF | TRBV4-1 | -
CASSSRGSGTEAFF | TRBV13 | -
CASSQSSGLSYEQYF | TRBV4-3 | -
CASSLALTGPTYEQYF | TRBV5-1 | -
CASSFDPFTPGEETQYF | TRBV28 | -
CASSPTPSGGYNEQFF | TRBV11-2 | -
CASSTSSQSEQYF | TRBV19 | -
CASSLEPSTDTQYF | TRBV11-2 | -
CASSADRGPTEAFF | TRBV9 | -
CASSLGPGYEQYF | TRBV28 | -
CASSLSPEGTEAFF | TRBV28 | -
CALDRAPYTEAFF | TRBV30 | -
CASSIQGPYNEQFF | TRBV6-5 | once